These T cell receptor beta chains were read from a single sample in a study of cytomegalovirus exposure and HLA in healthy donors. TCRdb's copy holds only in-frame clones and misses some; the assay was immunoSEQ multiplex PCR. The repertoire holds around 180,000 clones, with 80% as singletons. Input material: PBMCs. The receptor source for this set is a man aged 30 to 45 in good health and CMV-seropositive. The conserved cysteine and the conserved F or W are not part of the CDR3 here. Each record gives: V gene, J gene, CDR3 protein.

TRBV10-3	TRBJ2-2	ATAGGPGTGELF
TRBV28	TRBJ1-3	ASSLWAGVISGNTIY
TRBV19	TRBJ2-1	ASSIAPNNEQF
TRBV30	TRBJ2-7	AWSVRGSWFLYEQY
TRBV2	TRBJ2-7	ASSEVGAGEQY
TRBV5-1	TRBJ2-1	ASSLEGGLRPEQF
TRBV15	TRBJ2-7	ATSRRPGSYEQY
TRBV2	TRBJ2-1	ASRFGLADSSYNEQF
TRBV6-1	TRBJ2-7	ASRTGYEQY
TRBV6-5	TRBJ2-1	ASSHCTSGEDNEQF
TRBV5-1	TRBJ2-5	ASSLGGAEWETQY
TRBV11-3	TRBJ2-2	ASSGATYGELF
TRBV5-6	TRBJ2-3	ASSLLAGNTDTQY
TRBV19	TRBJ2-5	ASSITDNQETQY
TRBV5-4	TRBJ2-1	ASSLRGGYNEQF
TRBV7-9	TRBJ1-5	SSSATGGNQPQH
TRBV27	TRBJ2-7	ASSLSRSSRYEQY
TRBV6-5	TRBJ2-3	ASSYTTSSTDTQY
TRBV2	TRBJ1-2	ASSLGGDYGYT
TRBV5-1	TRBJ2-3	ASSGLAGGRSADTQY
TRBV29-1	TRBJ1-1	SAYGREGTEAF
TRBV15	TRBJ1-5	ATSRGGGSNQPQH
TRBV27	TRBJ1-2	ASSPLRRGGTTNYGYT
TRBV9	TRBJ1-4	ASSVAPTGLNEKLF
TRBV19	TRBJ2-7	ASSIGQSSYEQY
TRBV9	TRBJ1-1	ASSGPGAGLVNTEAF
TRBV12-5	TRBJ1-1	ASRGEWDTEAF
TRBV28	TRBJ1-5	ASRRGNQPQH
TRBV5-1	TRBJ1-2	ASSFNPKENYGYT
TRBV19	TRBJ2-3	ASSMTGATTDTQY
TRBV7-6	TRBJ1-4	ASSPSLGATNEKLF
TRBV2	TRBJ2-7	AIPHPDRTYEQY
TRBV7-6	TRBJ2-1	ASSLSSGKEQF
TRBV10-2	TRBJ1-3	ASGGTGFGNTIY
TRBV27	TRBJ1-5	ASSSGTGFVQPQH
TRBV11-3	TRBJ2-1	ASSPRLAGANNEQF
TRBV11-2	TRBJ2-3	ASSFNSGSDTQY
TRBV7-9	TRBJ2-7	ASSPPGLAGGPASYEQY
TRBV5-4	TRBJ1-1	ASSPPGQGAYHTEAF
TRBV10-3	TRBJ1-5	AISEGEALDRGNQPQH
TRBV11-2	TRBJ2-1	ASSPSGRANEQF
TRBV6-1	TRBJ2-5	ASSADRGREETQY
TRBV19	TRBJ2-3	ASSIVASLTDTQY
TRBV20-1	TRBJ2-4	SGTTGTLAY
TRBV5-1	TRBJ1-2	ASSQVSENGYT
TRBV7-9	TRBJ2-1	ASTVRGSHEQF
TRBV6-6	TRBJ2-7	ASSYSRDSYEQY
TRBV11-3	TRBJ2-1	ASSLDFGGVYNEQF
TRBV6-1	TRBJ1-5	ASRAAQRGNQPQH